This T cell receptor beta chain was profiled in a study of breast tumors, draining lymph nodes, adjacent tissues. Breast cancer patients provided tissue from their axillary draining lymph nodes. The study's findings and limits: Tumors had less TCR diversity than lymph nodes, more than nontumor tissue.

Looked up from germline, CDR1 is SGHTA and CDR2 is FQGNSA. This CDR3 is 15 amino acids long. Trimming took off 5 bases at V and 8 bases at J, with 19 bases between the two ends. MiXCR, run by TCRdb on the multiplex PCR reads, gives a single entry per CDR3 protein. The sample carries approximately 100,000 distinct CDR3 sequences, 21% recorded once. This clonotype was counted many times. The antigen is unknown. This sequence originates from a female donor with breast cancer. Some clones in this sample may be carry-over from other donors' samples. This rearrangement joins TRBV7-2 to TRBJ2-1; D perhaps matches TRBD2 (5 bases). Sequences were obtained from axillary lymph node tissue. CDR3: CASSPRLGLRYEQFF. CDR3 DNA: TGTGCCAGCAGCCCGCGATTAGGACTTAGATATGAGCAGTTCTTC.